Listed here is a single T cell receptor (beta chain). The data originate from a study of cytomegalovirus exposure and HLA in healthy donors. Germline V gene lookup returns CDR1 MRHNA and CDR2 SNTAGT. Trimming cost V 6 bases and J 0 bases, with 13 bases left between them. This CDR3 contains 15 residues. This PCR relied on a set of 60 Vbeta primers and 13 Jbeta primers. Clones were sequenced by immunoSEQ multiplex PCR, and TCRdb holds only the in-frame ones, with some missing. This sample's table reports about 67,000 clones. The receptor's source is a woman younger than 45 in good health and CMV-seronegative. V is TRBV6-4 and J is TRBJ2-3; D remains unclear. Input material: PBMCs. The CDR3 nucleotides are TGTGCCAGCAGCGTCAGCGAATCTAGCACAGATACGCAGTATTTT. This encodes CASSVSESSTDTQYF.